The 21 T cell receptor beta chains below come from one sample, sequenced in a study of T cells in Graves' hyperthyroidism and ophthalmopathy. TCR beta CDR3 sequences were amplified from RNA transcripts. Researchers ran a first-round RT-PCR on the TCR CDR3 using the HTBI primer set. TCRdb used MiXCR to reprocess the multiplex PCR reads, holding one entry per CDR3 protein. The sample has some 690,000 distinct CDR3 sequences, approximately 15% seen once; the top ten hold 15% to 17%. Sequenced sample: blood. These receptors originate from a man aged 50-59 years with Graves' hyperthyroidism.

As to this clonotype: A single base separates this from a much larger clone, so it may be a read error. The rearrangement links TRBV30 to TRBJ1-1; D ambiguous. CDR3 length: 11 residues. Trimming pared 0 bases from V and 7 bases from J, leaving 6 bases between. Germline-derived CDR1 and CDR2 are GTSNPN and SVGIG (reference sequence). CDR3 amino acids: CAWSVGNEAFF. The CDR3 nucleotides are TGTGCCTGGAGTGTTGGGAATGAAGCTTTCTTT.

The V call is TRBV2, the J call TRBJ2-1; TRBD1 agrees at 7 bases. This CDR3 contains 12 residues. Trimming cost V 11 bases and J 5 bases; bases outside gene matches: 6. Per the germline V gene, CDR1 is SNHLY and CDR2 is FYNNEI. CDR3 region: CAEGAGDNEQFF. The CDR3 region has the DNA TGTGCCGAGGGGGCAGGCGACAATGAGCAGTTCTTC.

The J gene is TRBJ1-4, the V gene TRBV18; D call uncertain. Trimming shortened V by 3 bases and J by 4 bases, and 6 bases separated the two germline ends. The CDR3 is 13 residues long. Germline V gene lookup returns CDR1 KGHSH and CDR2 LQKENI. DNA of the CDR3: TGTGCCAGCTCACCCGGGCTTAATGAAAAACTGTTTTTT. This codes for CASSPGLNEKLFF.

This clonotype was counted at least ten times. The chain joins TRBV11-2 to TRBJ2-7, with D maybe TRBD2 (5 bases). Germline V gene lookup returns CDR1 SGHAT and CDR2 FQNNGV. The V and J ends lost 3 bases and 1 base respectively, with 16 bases between them. This CDR3 is built from 16 residues. The CDR3 DNA sequence: TGTGCCAGCAGCTTGTACACCGGCGGCGGGTCCTACGAGCAGTACTTC. It specifies CASSLYTGGGSYEQYF.

Ten or more counts support this clonotype. V and J are TRBV2 and TRBJ1-2; 9 bases are a match to TRBD1. CDR3 length: 14 amino acids. The germline gives CDR1 SNHLY, CDR2 FYNNEI. The V segment lost 4 bases and the J segment 3 bases; nucleotides outside the gene matches: 3. In DNA form, the CDR3 reads TGTGCCAGCAGTGTACAGGGGGCAGACTATGGCTACACCTTC. It yields the protein CASSVQGADYGYTF.

Ten or more counts support this clonotype. The rearrangement joins TRBV20-1 to TRBJ2-5; possible D gene TRBD2, 7 bases. Germline V gene sequence: CDR1 DFQATT, CDR2 SNEGSKA (reference sequence). With 0 bases removed from V and 0 bases from J, the gap between germline ends came to 14 bases. The CDR3 consists of 16 residues. CDR3 residues: CSARDTGGLYQETQYF. The CDR3 nucleotides read TGCAGTGCTAGAGATACGGGGGGCCTGTACCAAGAGACCCAGTACTTC.

This clonotype was detected only a few times. This sequence joins TRBV18 and TRBJ2-3; TRBD2 aligns across 9 bases. This CDR3 has 15 amino acids. V lost 5 bases and J lost 4; bases outside the gene matches: 7. The V gene's germline CDR1 is KGHSH and CDR2 LQKENI. The CDR3 nucleotides read TGTGCCAGCTCAGAAGCGGGAGGACCGTCAGATACGCAGTATTTT. It encodes CASSEAGGPSDTQYF.

This clonotype was detected many times. This chain joins TRBV28 and TRBJ2-7, with a tentative D call TRBD2 (5 bases). V was clipped by 7 bases and J by 3 bases, with 25 bases between them. The CDR3 is 17 amino acids. In germline, CDR1 is MDHEN, CDR2 SYDVKM. DNA for the CDR3: TGTGCCAGCACTAAATCAATCGGACTCCTCTTAGTCTACGAGCAGTACTTC. As protein: CASTKSIGLLLVYEQYF.

As concerns this clonotype: Possible read error: a much larger clone is one base away. This chain connects TRBV11-2 to TRBJ1-1; 7 nucleotides line up with TRBD1. Germline V gene lookup returns CDR1 SGHAT and CDR2 FQNNGV. The V gene end was trimmed by 5 bases and the J gene end by 6 bases; junction bases not matched to a gene: 15. This CDR3 is 16 amino acids long. CDR3 DNA sequence: TGTGCCAGCAGCCGAGATCCAGTACAGGGGTTACCTGAAGCTTTCTTT. This translates into CASSRDPVQGLPEAFF.

This rearrangement joins TRBV9 to TRBJ1-5; D is ambiguous. Germline CDR1 is SGDLS and CDR2 is YYNGEE. The CDR3 is 15 residues long. V was cut by 0 bases and J by 1 base, with 8 bases left in between. DNA for the CDR3: TGTGCCAGCAGCGTAGACGGGTTAAGCAATCAGCCCCAGCATTTT. This codes for CASSVDGLSNQPQHF.

This clonotype was detected a few times. The chain employs TRBV20-1 and TRBJ1-2, with D hard to call. The V gene lost 8 bases and the J gene lost 8 bases, with 18 bases spanning the gap. There are 12 residues in the CDR3. CDR1 is DFQATT and CDR2 is SNEGSKA in the germline V gene (reference sequence). Here the CDR3 DNA reads TGCAGTTCCCCCGCACGGACGGGGGGCTACACCTTC. This encodes CSSPARTGGYTF.

The chain's CDR3 is CSAGIRQGGNTEAFF. The CDR3 coding sequence is TGCAGTGCTGGGATAAGACAGGGAGGGAACACTGAAGCTTTCTTT. The chain combines TRBV20-1 with TRBJ1-1, with 7 nucleotides matching TRBD1. This CDR3 region has 15 residues. J was trimmed by 1 base and V by 5 bases; bases with no gene match: 10. Germline V gives CDR1 DFQATT, CDR2 SNEGSKA (reference sequence).

This clonotype was seen a single time. A clone one base away is much larger, so this may be a read error. The rearrangement uses TRBV28 and TRBJ1-4; perhaps TRBD1 as D (6 bases). CDR3 size: 15 residues. Germline CDR1 reads MDHEN; CDR2 reads SYDVKM. Trimming took off 7 bases at V and 1 base at J, with 13 bases between the two ends. The CDR3: CASTPNRVTNEKLFF. CDR3 sequence (DNA): TGTGCCAGCACTCCTAACAGGGTAACTAATGAAAAACTGTTTTTT.

There are many counts of this clonotype. This chain links TRBV7-2 with TRBJ2-3; 13 bases fit TRBD2. CDR1 SGHTA and CDR2 FQGNSA come from the germline V gene. J lost 3 bases, V lost 4 bases, and 4 bases had no gene match. The CDR3 is 16 amino acids. The CDR3 spells CASSYGLAGVTDTQYF. In nucleotides, the CDR3 is TGTGCCAGCAGCTATGGACTAGCGGGAGTAACAGATACGCAGTATTTT.

This clonotype appeared a few times. V is TRBV4-3 and J is TRBJ2-7, with TRBD1 matching 9 bases. The CDR3 length is 15 residues. Germline V lookup: CDR1 LGHNA, CDR2 YSLEER. The ends lost 4 bases at V and 0 bases at J; junction bases unmatched: 4. The CDR3, as DNA: TGCGCCAGCAGCCGCACAGGGGGCGGCTCCTACGAGCAGTACTTC. Protein: CASSRTGGGSYEQYF.

The genes are TRBV6-4 and TRBJ1-2; D is ambiguous. Germline values: CDR1 MRHNA, CDR2 SNTAGT. CDR3 length equals 13 residues. The V and J ends lost 2 bases and 6 bases respectively, with 10 bases between them. As DNA, the CDR3 is TGTGCCAGCAGTGACCCCAGTGCGGATGGCTACACCTTC. Translation: CASSDPSADGYTF.

Many counts were recorded for this clonotype. This chain links TRBV12-3 or TRBV12-4 with TRBJ1-2; TRBD1 might be the D (6 bases). The CDR3 consists of 12 residues. With 8 bases removed from V and 2 bases from J, the gap between germline ends came to 9 bases. CDR3 coding DNA: TGTGCCAGCCTGACAGGAAACTATGGCTACACCTTC. This encodes CASLTGNYGYTF.

In its sample, this clonotype was seen many times. The chain recombines TRBV2 with TRBJ2-2, with 9 bases that match TRBD1. Trimming took 6 bases from V and 7 from J; bases not matched to a gene: 6. CDR3 length equals 14 residues. Germline CDR1 reads SNHLY; CDR2 reads FYNNEI. The CDR3 spells CASSGTGPNGELFF. CDR3 sequence (DNA): TGTGCCAGCAGCGGGACAGGGCCCAACGGGGAGCTGTTTTTT.

The chain has TRBV30 and TRBJ1-6; D unresolved. Germline V gives CDR1 GTSNPN, CDR2 SVGIG (reference sequence). The V end lost 3 bases, the J end lost 7 bases, and 13 bases lay between the germline ends. This CDR3 spans 14 amino acids. The CDR3 DNA reads TGTGCCTGGAGCATCGGACGTTTGAATTCACCCCTCCACTTT. Protein sequence: CAWSIGRLNSPLHF.

This clonotype has a handful of counts. The chain combines TRBV4-2 with TRBJ2-1, with D possibly being TRBD2 (5 bases). CDR1 and CDR2 (germline): LGHNA, YNFKEQ. This CDR3 contains 14 residues. The V gene lost 4 bases and the J gene lost 8 bases, with 15 bases spanning the gap. The CDR3 DNA follows: TGTGCCAGCAGCCGCAATCTAGCTCCCGATGAGCAGTTCTTC. Its protein product is CASSRNLAPDEQFF.

The gene calls are TRBV18 and TRBJ2-1; perhaps TRBD1 as D (5 bases). Germline loops: CDR1 KGHSH, CDR2 LQKENI. The ends were cut back, 2 bases at V and 8 bases at J, with 19 bases in the middle. The CDR3 spans 16 residues. CDR3 DNA: TGTGCCAGCTCACCAAGGCAGGGTAATCTTGCGGATGAGCAGTTCTTC. Amino acids: CASSPRQGNLADEQFF.